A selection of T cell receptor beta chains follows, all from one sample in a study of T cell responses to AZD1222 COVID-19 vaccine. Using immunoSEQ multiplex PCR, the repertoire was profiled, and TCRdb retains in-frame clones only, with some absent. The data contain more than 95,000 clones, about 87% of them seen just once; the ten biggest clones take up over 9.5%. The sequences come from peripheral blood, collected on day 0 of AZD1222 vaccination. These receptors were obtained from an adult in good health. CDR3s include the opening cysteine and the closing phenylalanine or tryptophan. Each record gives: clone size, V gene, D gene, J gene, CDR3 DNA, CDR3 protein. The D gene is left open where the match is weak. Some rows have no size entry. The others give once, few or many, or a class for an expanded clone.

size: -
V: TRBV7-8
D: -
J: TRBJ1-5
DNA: TGTGCCAGCAGCTTGCTGCCCGATCAGCCCCAGCATTTT
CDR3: CASSLLPDQPQHF

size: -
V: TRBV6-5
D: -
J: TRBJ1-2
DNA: TGTGCCAGCAGTCCCGACAGAAACTATGGCTACACCTTC
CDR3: CASSPDRNYGYTF

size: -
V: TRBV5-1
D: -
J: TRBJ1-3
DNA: TGCGCCAGCAGCTTGCAAGGAACTGGAAACACCATATATTTT
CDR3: CASSLQGTGNTIYF

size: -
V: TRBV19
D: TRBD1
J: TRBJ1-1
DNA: TGTGCCAGTAGTATAGGATTCGGGAGACAGGGAGACCCTGAAGCTTTCTTT
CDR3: CASSIGFGRQGDPEAFF

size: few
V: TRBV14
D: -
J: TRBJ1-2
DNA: TGTGCCAGCAGCCAAGGGGGTCTTAACTATGGCTACACCTTC
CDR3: CASSQGGLNYGYTF

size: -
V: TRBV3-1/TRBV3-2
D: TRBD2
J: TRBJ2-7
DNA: TGTGCCAGCAGCCCCCGTGGGGGGGAGTACGAGCAGTACTTC
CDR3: CASSPRGGEYEQYF

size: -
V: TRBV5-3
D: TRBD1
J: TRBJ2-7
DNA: TGTGCCAGAAGCTTCGGACAGGGGAACGAGCAGTACTTC
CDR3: CARSFGQGNEQYF

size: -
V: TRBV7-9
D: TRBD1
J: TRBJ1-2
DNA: TGTGCCAGCAGCTCCTGGACAGGGGGCGCGGGCTATGGCTACACCTTC
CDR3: CASSSWTGGAGYGYTF

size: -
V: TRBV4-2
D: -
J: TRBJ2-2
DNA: TGTGCCAGCAGCCAAGATCGGGTAGCGGACCAAAGGGTGGCCGGGGAGCTGTTTTTT
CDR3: CASSQDRVADQRVAGELFF

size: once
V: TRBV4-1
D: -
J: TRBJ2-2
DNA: TGCGCCAGCAGCCAAGATTCCACGGAGCTGTTTTTT
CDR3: CASSQDSTELFF

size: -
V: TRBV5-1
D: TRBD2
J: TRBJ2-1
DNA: TGCGCCAGCAGCTTCGCGGGAGGCTACAATGAGCAGTTCTTC
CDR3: CASSFAGGYNEQFF

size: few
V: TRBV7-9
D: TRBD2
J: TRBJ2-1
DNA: TGTGCCAGCAGCTATATCATTCCCGGGACTAGGGGGAATGAGCAGTTCTTC
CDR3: CASSYIIPGTRGNEQFF

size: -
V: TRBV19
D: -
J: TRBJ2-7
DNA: TGTGCCAGTAGAACCCAGGGACGGGAGACCTACGAGCAGTACTTC
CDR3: CASRTQGRETYEQYF

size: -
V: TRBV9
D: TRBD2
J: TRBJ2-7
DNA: TGTGCCAGCAGCGTAGTTGCGGGAGCAACCTACGAGCAGTACTTC
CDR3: CASSVVAGATYEQYF

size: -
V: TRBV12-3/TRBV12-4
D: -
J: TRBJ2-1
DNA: TGTGCCAGCAGTTCCCTGACCGTCAATGAGCAGTTCTTC
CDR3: CASSSLTVNEQFF

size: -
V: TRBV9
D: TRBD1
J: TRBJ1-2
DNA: TGTGCCAGCAGCGAGGGACAGAACTATGGCTACACCTTC
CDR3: CASSEGQNYGYTF

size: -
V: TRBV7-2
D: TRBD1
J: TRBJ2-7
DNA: TGTGCCAGCAGCTCGACAGGGACCTCCTACGAGCAGTACTTC
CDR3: CASSSTGTSYEQYF

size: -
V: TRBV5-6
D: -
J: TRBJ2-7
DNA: TGTGCCAGCAGCTTTGTTGTCTCCTCCTACGAGCAGTACTTC
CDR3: CASSFVVSSYEQYF